The clone carrying this T cell receptor (beta chain) was found once. This sample stems from a study of Graves' ophthalmopathy and Graves' hyperthyroidism. Amplification of TCR beta CDR3 regions used RNA transcripts. The workflow started with a first-round RT-PCR run with HTBI primers and then moved on to a second-round multiplex PCR. TCRdb re-called the multiplex PCR reads with MiXCR, one entry per CDR3 protein. The repertoire holds around 1,200,000 distinct CDR3 sequences, with 35% to 45% as singletons. The V gene's germline CDR1 is MGHDK and CDR2 SYGVNS. V lost 4 bases, J lost 2 bases, and 17 bases lay in between. The CDR3 consists of 16 residues. Newly diagnosed, the hyperthyroidism patients had under 2 months' duration and were aged 18 to 65. Clinical symptoms, serum thyroxine, TRAb, thyroid ultrasound and orbital computed tomography determined diagnosis.

This rearrangement joins TRBV25-1 to TRBJ1-1, with TRBD1 as a possible D gene (6 bases). This TCR came from an adult man with Graves' hyperthyroidism. Sequencing used peripheral blood or thyroid tissue (not recorded which). In DNA, the CDR3 is TGTGCCAGCAGTGCTAGAACAGGGAGGACAAACACTGAAGCTTTCTTT. This translates into CASSARTGRTNTEAFF.